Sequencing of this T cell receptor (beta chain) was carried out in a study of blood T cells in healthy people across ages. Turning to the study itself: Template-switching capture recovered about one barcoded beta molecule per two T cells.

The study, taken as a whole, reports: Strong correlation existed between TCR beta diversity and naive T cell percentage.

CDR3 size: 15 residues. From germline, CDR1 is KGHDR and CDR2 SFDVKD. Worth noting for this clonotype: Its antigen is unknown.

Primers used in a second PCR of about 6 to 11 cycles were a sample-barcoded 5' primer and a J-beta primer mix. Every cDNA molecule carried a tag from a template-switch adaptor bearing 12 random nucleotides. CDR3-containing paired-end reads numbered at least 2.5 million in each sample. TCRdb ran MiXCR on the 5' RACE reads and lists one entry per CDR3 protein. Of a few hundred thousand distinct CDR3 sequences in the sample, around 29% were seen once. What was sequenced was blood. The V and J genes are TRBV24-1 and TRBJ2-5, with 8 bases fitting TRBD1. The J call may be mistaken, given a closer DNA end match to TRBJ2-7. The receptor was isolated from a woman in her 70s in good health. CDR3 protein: CATAPVGQGAPEQYF. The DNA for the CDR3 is TGTGCCACCGCCCCTGTTGGACAGGGTGCTCCCGAGCAGTACTTC.